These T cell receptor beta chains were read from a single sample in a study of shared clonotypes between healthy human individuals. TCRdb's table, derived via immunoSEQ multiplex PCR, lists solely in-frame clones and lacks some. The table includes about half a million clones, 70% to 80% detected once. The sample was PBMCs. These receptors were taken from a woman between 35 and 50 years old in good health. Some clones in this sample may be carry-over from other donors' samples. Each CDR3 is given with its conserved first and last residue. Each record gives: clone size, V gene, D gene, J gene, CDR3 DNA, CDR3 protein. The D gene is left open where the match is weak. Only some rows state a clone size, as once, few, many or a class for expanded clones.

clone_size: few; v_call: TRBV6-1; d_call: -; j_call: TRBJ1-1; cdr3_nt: TGTGCCAGCAGTGTTGAGCGGAGCACTGAAGCTTTCTTT; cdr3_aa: CASSVERSTEAFF
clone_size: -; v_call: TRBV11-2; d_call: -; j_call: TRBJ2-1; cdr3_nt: TGTGCCAGCAGCCCCCGCTCGGCGGGAGAGCAGTTCTTC; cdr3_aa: CASSPRSAGEQFF
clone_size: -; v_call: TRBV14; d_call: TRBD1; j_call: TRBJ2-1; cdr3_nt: TGTGCCAGCAGCCAAGTCTCAGGGGGCCGAAGCTCCTACAATGAGCAGTTCTTC; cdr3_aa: CASSQVSGGRSSYNEQFF
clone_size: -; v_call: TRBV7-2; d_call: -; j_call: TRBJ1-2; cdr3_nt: TGTGCCAGCAGCTTATACCACCACGGGGGTACCTATGGCTACACCTTC; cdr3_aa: CASSLYHHGGTYGYTF
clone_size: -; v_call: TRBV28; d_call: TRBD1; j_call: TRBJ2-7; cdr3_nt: TGCGCCGCTCGGACAGGGGCAATCTACGAGCAGTACTTC; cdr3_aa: CAARTGAIYEQYF
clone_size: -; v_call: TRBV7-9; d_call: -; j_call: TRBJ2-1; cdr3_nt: TGTGCCAGCAGCTTAGTTTCCGACAATGAGCAGTTCTTC; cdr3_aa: CASSLVSDNEQFF
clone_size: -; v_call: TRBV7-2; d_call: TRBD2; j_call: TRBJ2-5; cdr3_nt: TGTGCCAGCAGCTTAGCTGGCGGGAGGGGGCAAGAGACCCAGTACTTC; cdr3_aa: CASSLAGGRGQETQYF
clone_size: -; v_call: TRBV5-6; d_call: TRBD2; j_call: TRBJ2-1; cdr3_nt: TGTGCCAGCAGCCCGCGGACTAGCGGGACCTGGGGTGAGCAGTTCTTC; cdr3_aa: CASSPRTSGTWGEQFF
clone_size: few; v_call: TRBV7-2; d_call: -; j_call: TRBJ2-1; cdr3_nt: TGTGCCAGCAGCCCCACTAGCATGGGCAATGAGCAGTTCTTC; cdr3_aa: CASSPTSMGNEQFF
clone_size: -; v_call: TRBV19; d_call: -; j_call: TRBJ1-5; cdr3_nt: TGTGCCAGTAGTATGTTAAGCAATCAGCCCCAGCATTTT; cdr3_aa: CASSMLSNQPQHF
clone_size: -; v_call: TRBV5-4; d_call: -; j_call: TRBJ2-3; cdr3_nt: TGTGCCAGCAGCAAAACAGAAATTAGCACAGATACGCAGTATTTT; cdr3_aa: CASSKTEISTDTQYF
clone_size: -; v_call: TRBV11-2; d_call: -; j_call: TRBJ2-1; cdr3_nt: TGTGCCAGCAGCCCGTTGTTGGGGTCCCATGAGCAGTTCTTC; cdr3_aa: CASSPLLGSHEQFF
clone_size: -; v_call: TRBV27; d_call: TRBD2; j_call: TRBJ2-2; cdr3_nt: TGTGCCAGCAGTTCTTCCGGGACTAGCGGGAGGATGTTCGGGGAGCTGTTTTTT; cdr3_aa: CASSSSGTSGRMFGELFF
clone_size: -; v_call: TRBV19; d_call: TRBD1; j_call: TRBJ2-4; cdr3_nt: TGTGCCAGTACTAGAGGAGACAGGGTGGAAAACATTCAGTACTTC; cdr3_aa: CASTRGDRVENIQYF
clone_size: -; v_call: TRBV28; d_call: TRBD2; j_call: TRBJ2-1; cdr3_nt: TGTGCCAGCAGGGGGACTAGCGGGAGGTACAATGAGCAGTTCTTC; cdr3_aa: CASRGTSGRYNEQFF
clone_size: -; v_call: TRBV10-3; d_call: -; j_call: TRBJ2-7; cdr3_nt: TGTGCCATCATGGCGGGACAGAGCTCCTACGAGCAGTACTTC; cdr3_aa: CAIMAGQSSYEQYF
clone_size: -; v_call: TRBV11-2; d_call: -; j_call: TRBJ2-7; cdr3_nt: TGTGCCAGCAGCTTAGGTAGGGGGTCCTACGAGCAGTACTTC; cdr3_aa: CASSLGRGSYEQYF
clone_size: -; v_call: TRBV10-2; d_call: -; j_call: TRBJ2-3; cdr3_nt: TGCGCCAGCAGTGAGTCGAGTTTGCGAGGCACAGATACGCAGTATTTT; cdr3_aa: CASSESSLRGTDTQYF
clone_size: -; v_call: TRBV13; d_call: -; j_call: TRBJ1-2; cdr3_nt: TGTGCCAGCAGCTCCTCTAACGAGCGTCTCTACTATGATTTTAACTATGGCTACACCTTC; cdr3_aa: CASSSSNERLYYDFNYGYTF
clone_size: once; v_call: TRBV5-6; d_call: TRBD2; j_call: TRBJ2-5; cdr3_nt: TGTGCCAGCAGCCCGGGACCAGCGGGACGAGAGACCCAGTACTTC; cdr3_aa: CASSPGPAGRETQYF
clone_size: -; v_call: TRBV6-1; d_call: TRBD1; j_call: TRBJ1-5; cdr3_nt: TGTGCCAGCAGTAGGACAGGGAGGGATCAGCCCCAGCATTTT; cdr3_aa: CASSRTGRDQPQHF
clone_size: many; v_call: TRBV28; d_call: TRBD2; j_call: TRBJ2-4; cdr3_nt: TGTGCCAGCAGTCCGGGACTAGCGGGAGATGGTTGGACCAAAAACATTCAGTACTTC; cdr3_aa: CASSPGLAGDGWTKNIQYF
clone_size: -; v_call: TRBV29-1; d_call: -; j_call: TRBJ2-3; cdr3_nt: TGCAGCGTTGACGCGTGGCAAGATACGCAGTATTTT; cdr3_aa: CSVDAWQDTQYF
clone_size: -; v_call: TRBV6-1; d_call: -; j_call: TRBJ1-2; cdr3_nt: TGTGCCAGCAGTGAAGGACGCTATGGCTACACCTTC; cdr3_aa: CASSEGRYGYTF
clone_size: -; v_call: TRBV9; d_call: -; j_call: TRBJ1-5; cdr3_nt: TGTGCCAGCAGCGTAGGCCAGGGTACTCAGCCCCAGCATTTT; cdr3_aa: CASSVGQGTQPQHF
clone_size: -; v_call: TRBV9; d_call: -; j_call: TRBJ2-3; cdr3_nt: TGTGCCAGCAGCGCCCGTGGAGCGGACACAGATACGCAGTATTTT; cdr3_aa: CASSARGADTDTQYF
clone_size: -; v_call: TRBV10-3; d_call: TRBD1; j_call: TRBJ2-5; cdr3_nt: TGTGCCATCAGCTCCGGGACAGGGGGTTTCGAGACCCAGTACTTC; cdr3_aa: CAISSGTGGFETQYF
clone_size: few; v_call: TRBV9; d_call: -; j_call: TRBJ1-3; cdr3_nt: TGTGCCAGCAGCGTAGAGGGGAGCTCTGGAAACACCATATATTTT; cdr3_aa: CASSVEGSSGNTIYF
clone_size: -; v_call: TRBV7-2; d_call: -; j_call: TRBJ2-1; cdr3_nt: TGTGCCAGCAGCTTAATCGGTAGCGGCTCCTACAATGAGCAGTTCTTC; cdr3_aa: CASSLIGSGSYNEQFF
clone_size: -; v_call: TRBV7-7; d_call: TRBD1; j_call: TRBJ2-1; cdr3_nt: TGTGCCAGCAGCTACGACCGGGACAGTTACAATGAGCAGTTCTTC; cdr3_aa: CASSYDRDSYNEQFF
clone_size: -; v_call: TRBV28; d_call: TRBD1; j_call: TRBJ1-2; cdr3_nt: TGTGCCAGCTCCGGTTCTAGGACAGGCTCCTATGGCTACACCTTC; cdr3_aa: CASSGSRTGSYGYTF
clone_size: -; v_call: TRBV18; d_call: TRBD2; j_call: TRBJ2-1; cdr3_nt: TGTGCCAGCTCACCAAGGACTAGCGGGAGGGCCGGTGAGCAGTTCTTC; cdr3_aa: CASSPRTSGRAGEQFF
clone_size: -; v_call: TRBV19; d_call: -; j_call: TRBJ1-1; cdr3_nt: TGTGCCAGTAGCAAAACCGACGTTTTGAACACTGAAGCTTTCTTT; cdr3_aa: CASSKTDVLNTEAFF
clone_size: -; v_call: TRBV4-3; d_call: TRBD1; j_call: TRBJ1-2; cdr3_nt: TGCGCCAGCAGCCTACACAGACAGGGCGGCTATGGCTACACCTTC; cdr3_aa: CASSLHRQGGYGYTF
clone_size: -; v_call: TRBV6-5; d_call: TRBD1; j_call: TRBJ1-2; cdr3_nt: TGTGCCAGCAGTTACCCGGGACAGCGCTATGGCTACACCTTC; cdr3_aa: CASSYPGQRYGYTF
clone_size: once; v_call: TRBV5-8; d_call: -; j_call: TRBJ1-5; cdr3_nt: TGTGCCAGCAGCTTGGGGGGGTTTCAGCCCCAGCATTTT; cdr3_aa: CASSLGGFQPQHF
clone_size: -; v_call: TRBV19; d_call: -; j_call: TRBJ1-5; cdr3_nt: TGTGCCAGTAGTATAGAGGCCAGGAGCTTCAATCAGCCCCAGCATTTT; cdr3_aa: CASSIEARSFNQPQHF
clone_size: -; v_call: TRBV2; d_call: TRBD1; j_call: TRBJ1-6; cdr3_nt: TGTGCCACTAACCGGGACAGGAATTCACCCCTCCACTTT; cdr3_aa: CATNRDRNSPLHF
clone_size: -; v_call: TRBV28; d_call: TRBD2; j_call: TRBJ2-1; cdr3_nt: TGTGCCAGCAGTTTAACTCGGCGGGAGGGCTGGGATGAGCAGTTCTTC; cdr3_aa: CASSLTRREGWDEQFF
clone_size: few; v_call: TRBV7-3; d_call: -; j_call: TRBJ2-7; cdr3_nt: TGTGCCAGCAGCCACGGCCCGGGTGGAGCCGGCAACGAGCAGTACTTC; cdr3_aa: CASSHGPGGAGNEQYF
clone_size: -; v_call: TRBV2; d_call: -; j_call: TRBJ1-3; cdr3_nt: TGTGCCAGCAGCTCTTTAAGGGGAGGACGAAACACCATATATTTT; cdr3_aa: CASSSLRGGRNTIYF
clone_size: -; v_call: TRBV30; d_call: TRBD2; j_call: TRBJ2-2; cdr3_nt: TGTGCCTGGAGTGTTATCTTGCGCGGGAGGGCCGTCGGGGAGCTGTTTTTT; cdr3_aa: CAWSVILRGRAVGELFF
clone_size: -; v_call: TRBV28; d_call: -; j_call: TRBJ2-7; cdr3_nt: TGTGCCAGCAGTTTCTATTACGAGCAGTACTTC; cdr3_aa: CASSFYYEQYF
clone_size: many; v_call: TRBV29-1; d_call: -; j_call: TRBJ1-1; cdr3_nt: TGCAGCGTTGCGCGGGGGGGTGAAGCTTTCTTT; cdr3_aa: CSVARGGEAFF
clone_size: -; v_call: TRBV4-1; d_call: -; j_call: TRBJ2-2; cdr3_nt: TGCGCCAGCAGCCAAGATAGGAGCCAGCCGAACACCGGGGAGCTGTTTTTT; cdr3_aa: CASSQDRSQPNTGELFF